The rows below give T cell receptor beta chains drawn from one sample of a study of blood T cells in healthy people across ages. TCRdb reprocessed the 5' RACE reads with MiXCR, giving one entry per CDR3 protein. The sample lists more than 800,000 distinct CDR3 sequences, 29% occurring once. The sequenced material came from blood. The receptor source for this set is a woman aged 80 or over in good health. The CDR3 runs from the conserved cysteine through the conserved F or W. Each record gives: CDR3 protein, CDR3 DNA, J gene, D gene, V gene, clone size. The D gene is left open where the match is weak. Clone size is stated in some rows and not others, as once, few, many or a class when expanded.

CSARDMPGANYGYTF,TGCAGTGCTAGAGATATGCCAGGGGCTAACTATGGCTACACCTTC,TRBJ1-2,-,TRBV20-1,many
CARSFGDRDYGYTF,TGTGCCCGCAGCTTTGGCGACAGGGATTATGGCTACACCTTC,TRBJ1-2,TRBD1,TRBV7-2,few
CASSQSGYTEAFF,TGTGCCAGCAGCCAGTCAGGGTACACTGAAGCTTTCTTT,TRBJ1-1,-,TRBV3-1,-
CASSPDGGQKTQYF,TGTGCCAGCAGCCCCGACGGGGGGCAAAAGACCCAGTACTTC,TRBJ2-5,-,TRBV7-9,-
CASSPETYGYTF,TGTGCCAGCAGTCCCGAGACCTATGGCTACACCTTC,TRBJ1-2,-,TRBV6-2/TRBV6-3,many
CASSLPANIPLAKNIQYF,TGTGCCAGCAGCTTACCGGCTAACATACCCTTAGCCAAAAACATTCAGTACTTC,TRBJ2-4,-,TRBV7-9,many
CASKVQGIASYEQYF,TGTGCCAGCAAGGTACAGGGAATCGCCTCCTACGAGCAGTACTTC,TRBJ2-7,-,TRBV27,many
CASSLRPGGPTDTQYF,TGCGCCAGCAGCTTGAGGCCGGGGGGTCCCACAGATACGCAGTATTTT,TRBJ2-3,TRBD2,TRBV5-1,many
CASGIGGNEQFF,TGTGCCAGCGGTATAGGCGGAAATGAGCAGTTCTTC,TRBJ2-1,-,TRBV2,many
CASSLALPGLNFSYEQYF,TGTGCCAGCAGTTTAGCGCTCCCAGGCCTTAATTTCTCCTACGAGCAGTACTTC,TRBJ2-7,-,TRBV12-3/TRBV12-4,few
CASRNQGNNEQFF,TGTGCCAGCAGAAATCAGGGAAACAATGAGCAGTTCTTC,TRBJ2-1,-,TRBV6-2/TRBV6-3,many
CASSQRQGGDTQYF,TGTGCCAGCAGCCAACGGCAGGGTGGAGATACGCAGTATTTT,TRBJ2-3,-,TRBV3-1,many
CASRLVAGRDILWVGNQPQHF,TGTGCAAGTCGCTTAGTGGCCGGACGGGACATCCTTTGGGTTGGCAATCAGCCCCAGCATTTT,TRBJ1-5,-,TRBV12-2,-
CASSYSRHYLDTQYF,TGTGCCAGCAGTTACTCACGACACTACCTAGATACGCAGTATTTT,TRBJ2-3,-,TRBV6-2/TRBV6-3,many
CASSQDPAYNEQFF,TGTGCCAGCAGCCAAGATCCAGCGTACAATGAGCAGTTCTTC,TRBJ2-1,-,TRBV4-2,many
CASTNPITDTQYF,TGTGCCAGCACCAACCCTATCACAGATACGCAGTATTTT,TRBJ2-3,-,TRBV28,few
CASKGQSPYNEQFF,TGTGCCAGCAAGGGACAGAGCCCTTACAATGAGCAGTTCTTC,TRBJ2-1,TRBD1,TRBV12-3/TRBV12-4,many
CAWRPRTGYQETQYF,TGTGCCTGGAGGCCCAGGACAGGCTATCAAGAGACCCAGTACTTC,TRBJ2-5,TRBD1,TRBV30,many
CASRALGTGAYEQYF,TGTGCCAGCAGAGCCCTGGGGACAGGAGCCTACGAGCAGTACTTC,TRBJ2-7,TRBD1,TRBV6-2/TRBV6-3,-
CSARDRGFDGELFF,TGCAGTGCTAGAGATAGAGGGTTCGACGGGGAGCTGTTTTTT,TRBJ2-2,-,TRBV20-1,-
CASRWRWASTDTQYF,TGTGCCAGCAGATGGAGGTGGGCTAGCACAGATACGCAGTATTTT,TRBJ2-3,-,TRBV27,few
CASSLALRGVETQYF,TGTGCCAGCAGCTTAGCTTTGCGGGGGGTAGAGACCCAGTACTTC,TRBJ2-5,TRBD2,TRBV7-2,many
CASSPKSGALSTDTQYF,TGTGCCAGCTCACCAAAGTCTGGGGCCCTGAGCACAGATACGCAGTATTTT,TRBJ2-3,-,TRBV18,-
CASISGLGADTQYF,TGTGCCAGCATTAGCGGACTTGGCGCAGATACGCAGTATTTT,TRBJ2-3,-,TRBV12-3/TRBV12-4,-
CASSTTTRTGALYEQYF,TGTGCCAGCTCAACGACAACCCGGACAGGGGCCCTATACGAGCAGTACTTC,TRBJ2-7,TRBD1,TRBV18,-
CASSIVYAASGANVLTF,TGTGCCAGTAGTATAGTTTACGCAGCCTCTGGGGCCAACGTCCTGACTTTC,TRBJ2-6,-,TRBV19,few
CASSVLGGQGGTRSGYTF,TGTGCCAGCAGCGTCCTCGGGGGGCAGGGGGGAACTCGGTCTGGCTACACCTTC,TRBJ1-2,TRBD1,TRBV7-2,many